This T cell receptor beta chain originates from a study of blood T cell repertoires in COVID-19 (dated by TCRdb to the early 2020s). Notes on the research overall: Samples from collaborators originated in the United States, Italy and Spain and spanned both the acute and convalescent phases of COVID-19. The prospective study material was composed of cDNA or gDNA derived from T cells, B-cell-depleted T cells, or PBMCs. Subjects who had been exposed to COVID-19, were actively infected with it, or had recovered from it provided the deeply sampled blood TCRbeta repertoires that made up the dataset. A freely available public database, intended as a resource for researchers studying the immune response to SARS-CoV-2, is where the repertoires were released. The samples were drawn from the first 160 participants of the ongoing ImmuneRACE study and from about 1,200 subjects provided by 6 global collaborators. Sample metadata almost always included a de-identified subject ID, COVID-19 status, age in years and sex. Where available, HLA class I and class II types were obtained from metadata supplied by the sample provider rather than from assay-based typing. Broader findings and caveats from the paper: The quantity of clinical and demographic metadata differed by source and by participant and was supplied without curation.

Including the terminal cysteine and phenylalanine, the CDR3 comprises 13 residues. The CDR3 DNA has 39 bases and is translated from base 1. Per the germline V gene (reference sequence), MNHEY is the CDR1 and SMNVEV is the CDR2. Trimming takes 3 bases from V and 11 bases from J, and the germline ends sit 16 bases apart. With regard to this clone: This clone's antigen is unknown. Per-nucleotide qualities are absent, and no much larger clonotype sits a single base away.

At one collaborating source in Seattle, patients were enrolled during active infection and were followed longitudinally through the course of disease. Collaborating institutions collected whole blood in K2EDTA tubes following their own protocols. Collaborator samples were shipped for TCRbeta analysis as frozen whole blood, isolated PBMCs, or DNA extracted from either sample type. The immunoSEQ Assay, a bias-controlled multiplex PCR, was used to amplify TCRbeta CDR3 regions from genomic DNA. The authors' analysis ran thus. Nucleated cell counts per sample were estimated from amplification of reference gene primers within the assay. To quantify the absolute abundance of each unique TCRbeta CDR3 rearrangement, sequence reads were collapsed and filtered. Productive Simpson clonality was computed per sample as the square root of Simpson's diversity index over productive rearrangements. Entries here come from immuneACCESS through TCRdb and include only in-frame sequences with V and J called. Some clones fail to appear in such tables; in the studies checked, an unresolved V gene covers under half of the shortfall, and the cause of the remainder is unknown. The V and J calls and clone size were taken over from that table, and D and trimming were inferred from the DNA. The sample includes about 170,000 clones, with around four fifths observed a single time. The ten top clones hold 14% of the sample.

Sequencing used peripheral blood. The rearranged chain carries TRBV27 and TRBJ1-1; TRBD1 is a possible D gene, resting on 5 matching bases. This clonotype originated in a woman in her 70s with COVID-19, enrolled during active disease. Here the CDR3 is given as CASSLQGVSRAFF. The nucleotides read TGTGCCAGCAGTTTGCAGGGCGTGTCTCGGGCTTTCTTT.